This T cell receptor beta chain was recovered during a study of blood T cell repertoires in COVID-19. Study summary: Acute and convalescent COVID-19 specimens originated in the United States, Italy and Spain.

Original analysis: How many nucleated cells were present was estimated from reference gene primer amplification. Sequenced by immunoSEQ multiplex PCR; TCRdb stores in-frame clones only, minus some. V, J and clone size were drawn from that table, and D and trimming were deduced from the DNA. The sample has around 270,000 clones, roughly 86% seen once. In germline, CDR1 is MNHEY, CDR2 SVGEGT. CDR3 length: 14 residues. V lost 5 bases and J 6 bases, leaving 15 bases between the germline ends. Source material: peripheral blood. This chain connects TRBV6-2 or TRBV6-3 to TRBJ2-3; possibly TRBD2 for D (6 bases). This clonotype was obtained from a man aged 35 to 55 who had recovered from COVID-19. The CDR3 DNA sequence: TGTGCCAGCAGTCCGAGGATAGGAGGGGATACGCAGTATTTT. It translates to CASSPRIGGDTQYF.